This T cell receptor beta chain was documented in a study of T cell responses to AZD1222 COVID-19 vaccine. The assay was immunoSEQ multiplex PCR, and TCRdb's table has in-frame clones only and misses some. The sample lists some 190,000 clones, around 90% occurring once. With respect to this clone: Its target is unknown.

Whole-study findings and limits: The donor group comprised mostly white British people and more females; the analysis possibly underestimated clonal diversity.

The sequence derives from an adult who received the AZD1222 COVID-19 vaccine. Sequenced here: peripheral blood, sampled 28 days after the second AZD1222 dose.

The CDR3 DNA reads TGCGCCAGCAGCTTGGCCGGGGGGCGGACCACTGAAGCTTTCTTT. Translated: CASSLAGGRTTEAFF. The V and J genes are TRBV5-1 and TRBJ1-1; D may be TRBD1 (6 bases). CDR3 length: 15 amino acids. The germline V and J ends were trimmed by 0 bases and 4 bases, with 13 bases remaining between them. The germline V gene encodes CDR1 SGHRS and CDR2 YFSETQ.